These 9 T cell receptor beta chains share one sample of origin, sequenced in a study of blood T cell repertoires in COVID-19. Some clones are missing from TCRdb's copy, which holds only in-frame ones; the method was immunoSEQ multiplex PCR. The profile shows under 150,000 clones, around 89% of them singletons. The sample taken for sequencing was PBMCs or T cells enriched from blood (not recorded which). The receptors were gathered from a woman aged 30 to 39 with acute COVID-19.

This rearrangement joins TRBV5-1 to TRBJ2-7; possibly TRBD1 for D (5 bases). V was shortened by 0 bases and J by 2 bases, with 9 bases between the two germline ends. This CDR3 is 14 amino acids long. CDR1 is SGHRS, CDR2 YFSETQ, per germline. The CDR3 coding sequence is TGCGCCAGCAGCTTGGAATCCAGGGCCTACGAGCAGTACTTC. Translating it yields CASSLESRAYEQYF.

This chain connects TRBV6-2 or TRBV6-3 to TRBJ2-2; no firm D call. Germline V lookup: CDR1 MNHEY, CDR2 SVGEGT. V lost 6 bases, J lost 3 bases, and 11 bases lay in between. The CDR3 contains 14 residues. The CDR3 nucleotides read TGTGCCAGCAGCGGGCTATCCGACACCGGGGAGCTGTTTTTT. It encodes CASSGLSDTGELFF.

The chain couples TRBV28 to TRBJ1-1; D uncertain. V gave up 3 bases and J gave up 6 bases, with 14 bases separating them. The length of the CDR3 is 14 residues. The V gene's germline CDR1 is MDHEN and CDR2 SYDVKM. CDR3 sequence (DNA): TGTGCCAGCAGTTTTAATACCCTGAGGCCTGAAGCTTTCTTT. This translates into CASSFNTLRPEAFF.

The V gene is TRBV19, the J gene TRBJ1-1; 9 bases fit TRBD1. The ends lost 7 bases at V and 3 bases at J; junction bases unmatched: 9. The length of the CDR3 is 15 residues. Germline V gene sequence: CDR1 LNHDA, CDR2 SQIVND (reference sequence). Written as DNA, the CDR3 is TGTGCCAGTATGGACAGGGGTGAATGGTACACTGAAGCTTTCTTT. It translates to CASMDRGEWYTEAFF.

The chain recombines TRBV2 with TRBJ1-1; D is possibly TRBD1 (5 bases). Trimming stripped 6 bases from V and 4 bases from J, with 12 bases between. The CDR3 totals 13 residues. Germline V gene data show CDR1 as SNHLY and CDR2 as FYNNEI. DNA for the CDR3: TGTGCCAGCAGGCAGGGAAGTCGCACTGAAGCTTTCTTT. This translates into CASRQGSRTEAFF.

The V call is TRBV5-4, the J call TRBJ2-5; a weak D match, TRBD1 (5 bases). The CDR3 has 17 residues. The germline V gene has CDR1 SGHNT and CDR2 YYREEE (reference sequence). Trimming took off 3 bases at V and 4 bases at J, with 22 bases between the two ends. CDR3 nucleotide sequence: TGTGCCAGCAGCTCACCACCGGCAGGGTTGTGGGCAGAGACCCAGTACTTC. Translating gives CASSSPPAGLWAETQYF.

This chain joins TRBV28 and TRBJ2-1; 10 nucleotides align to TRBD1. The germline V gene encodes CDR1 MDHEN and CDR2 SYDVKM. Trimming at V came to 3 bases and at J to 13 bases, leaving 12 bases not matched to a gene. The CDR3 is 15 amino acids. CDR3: CASSFPGQGTNPQFF. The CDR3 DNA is TGTGCCAGCAGTTTCCCGGGACAGGGGACCAACCCACAGTTCTTC. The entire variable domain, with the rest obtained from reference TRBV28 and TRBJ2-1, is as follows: DVKVTQSSRYLVKRTGEKVFLECVQDMDHENMFWYRQDPGLGLRLIYFSYDVKMKEKGDIPEGYSVSREKKERFSLILESASTNQTSMYLCASSFPGQGTNPQFFGPGTRLTVL.

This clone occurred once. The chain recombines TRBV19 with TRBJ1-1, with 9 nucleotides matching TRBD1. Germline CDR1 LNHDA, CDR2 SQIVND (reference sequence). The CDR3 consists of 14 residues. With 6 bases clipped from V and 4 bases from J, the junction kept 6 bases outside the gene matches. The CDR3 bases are TGTGCCAGTAGCATACAGGGGGCAAGCACTGAAGCTTTCTTT. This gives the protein CASSIQGASTEAFF.

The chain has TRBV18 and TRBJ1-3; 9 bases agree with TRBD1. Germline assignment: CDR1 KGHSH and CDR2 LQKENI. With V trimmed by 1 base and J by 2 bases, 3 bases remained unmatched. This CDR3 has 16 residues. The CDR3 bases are TGTGCCAGCTCACCACTGGGACAGGGAGCTGGAAACACCATATATTTT. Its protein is CASSPLGQGAGNTIYF.